This TCR beta chain was recovered during a study of human T cells and chemical hapten exposure. Time point indicated: patch test 1, 2 weeks after DPC sensitization. Treatment denoted: therapeutic diphenylcyclopropenone sensitization with weekly scalp DPC. This clonotype occurred many times. TCRdb called the RACE reads again in MiXCR, with one record for every CDR3 protein. The profile shows roughly 190,000 distinct CDR3 sequences, about a fifth of them singletons. The TCR sequence derives from a woman between 45 and 65 years old with alopecia areata. Some clones in this sample may be carry-over from other donors' samples. The specimen was whole blood, collected in connection with sensitization to the hapten diphenylcyclopropenone (DPC).

In DNA form, the CDR3 reads TGTGCCAGCAGTTTAGGAGGGCGAGGAGGCAATGAGCAGTTCTTC. Protein sequence: CASSLGGRGGNEQFF. The chain carries TRBV27 and TRBJ2-1, with D maybe TRBD2 (6 bases). The CDR3 has 15 amino acids. Germline-derived CDR1 and CDR2 are MNHEY and SMNVEV (reference sequence). The germline V and J ends were trimmed by 2 bases and 6 bases, with 14 bases remaining between them.